Following are 2 T cell receptor beta chains from one sample sequenced in a study of tumor-infiltrating lymphocytes in primary liver carcinoma (dated by TCRdb to 2016 to 2017). Instrument used: Illumina HiSeq 2500. Using a constant-region primer and ProtoScript II reverse transcriptase, TCRbeta-specific cDNA was reverse-transcribed from about 0.45 ug total RNA. Construction of the TCRbeta libraries relied on three nested rounds of multiplex PCR, following a slightly modified ARM-PCR procedure. Multiplex TRBV1-TRBV30 forward primers and a Cbeta reverse primer were used in the first two PCR rounds, each of which was run for 10 cycles. The public reads were run again by TCRdb, first through fastp at Q25 and then through MiXCR, and only productive beta chains were kept. Each CDR3 protein appears once, grouped with its most common genes and DNA. The sample data list 75,000 to 80,000 distinct CDR3 sequences, and 69% of these were observed just once. The ten largest clones take up less than 30% of the sample.

Total RNA and DNA were co-extracted without cell sorting from approximately 20-30 mg of bulk tissue using the AllPrep DNA/RNA mini kit. Sample: tumor-adjacent normal liver tissue. These receptors came from a man aged 40-50 years with primary liver carcinoma and hepatitis B virus infection.

Regarding this clonotype: This may stem from a read error, because a much larger clone lies one nucleotide away. The gene calls are TRBV30 and TRBJ2-1; TRBD1 matches 7 bases. CDR3 length: 15 residues. After removal of 4 bases from V and 0 bases from J, the junction contained 6 bases not matched to a gene. Germline CDR1 GTSNPN, CDR2 SVGIG (reference sequence). The CDR3 DNA follows: TGTGCCTGGACTCGACGGACAGGCTCCTACAATGAGCAGTTCTTC. Residues: CAWTRRTGSYNEQFF.

This clonotype was detected ten times or more. V gene TRBV6-2 or TRBV6-3 combines with J gene TRBJ2-7; 8 nucleotides line up with TRBD2. CDR3 length equals 15 residues. Trimming removed 2 bases from V and 4 bases from J; junction bases left unmatched: 7. CDR1 is MNHEY and CDR2 is SVGEGT in the germline V gene. As DNA, the CDR3 is TGTGCCAGCAGTTACGGAGCGGGAGCATGGTACGAGCAGTACTTC. It translates to CASSYGAGAWYEQYF.